What follows are 9 T cell receptor beta chains derived from one specimen sequenced in a study of T cell repertoires in cytomegalovirus infection. TCRdb reanalysed the reads using MiXCR and keeps one entry per CDR3 protein. The table has roughly 190,000 distinct CDR3 sequences, 8% to 10% seen once; the top ten hold approximately 4.3%. Sequenced material: PBMCs. The source is a human donor in good health (CMV status not recorded). Some clones in this sample may be carry-over from other donors' samples.

This clonotype turned up a few times. This chain uses TRBV15 with TRBJ1-1; D is uncertain. The CDR3 has 15 amino acids. Germline values: CDR1 LNHNV, CDR2 YYDKDF (reference sequence). V gave up 2 bases and J gave up 1 base, with 11 bases separating them. For the CDR3, the DNA is TGTGCCACCAGCAGACCGGGCCGGCAGAACACTGAAGCTTTCTTT. It encodes CATSRPGRQNTEAFF.

In its sample, this clonotype was seen a few times. This sequence joins TRBV5-4 and TRBJ2-1; 11 nucleotides agree with TRBD2. The CDR3 contains 15 residues. Germline V CDR1 and CDR2: SGHNT, YYREEE (reference sequence). The V segment lost 0 bases and the J segment 7 bases; nucleotides outside the gene matches: 3. The CDR3 sequence is CASSLDSGGANEQFF. The CDR3 coding sequence is TGTGCCAGCAGCTTGGATAGCGGGGGGGCGAATGAGCAGTTCTTC.

The V and J genes are TRBV13 and TRBJ1-2, with 7 bases identical to TRBD1. Trimming cost V 5 bases and J 6 bases; bases outside gene matches: 6. From germline, CDR1 is PRHDT and CDR2 FYEKMQ (reference sequence). This CDR3 is built from 13 residues. In DNA, the CDR3 is TGTGCCAGCAGCCGCAACAGGGGCCATGGCTACACCTTC. Its translation: CASSRNRGHGYTF.

The chain has TRBV5-4 and TRBJ2-1, with TRBD2 matching over 10 bases. With 3 bases clipped from V and 8 bases from J, the junction kept 8 bases outside the gene matches. Germline V gene data show CDR1 as SGHNT and CDR2 as YYREEE (reference sequence). CDR3 length equals 15 residues. This CDR3 reads CASSSLAGVGDEQFF. CDR3 nucleotide sequence: TGTGCCAGCAGCTCTCTAGCGGGAGTTGGCGATGAGCAGTTCTTC. The full variable domain, with the rest looked up from reference TRBV5-4 and TRBJ2-1, is ETGVTQSPTHLIKTRGQQVTLRCSSQSGHNTVSWYQQALGQGPQFIFQYYREEENGRGNFPPRFSGLQFPNYSSELNVNALELDDSALYLCASSSLAGVGDEQFFGPGTRLTVL.

This chain connects TRBV2 to TRBJ2-7; D remains ambiguous. V lost 7 bases and J lost 6, with 10 bases in between. The CDR3 sequence is 11 residues long. Germline lookup yields CDR1 SNHLY and CDR2 FYNNEI. CDR3 protein: CASKSSGEQYF. CDR3 DNA sequence: TGTGCCAGCAAAAGCTCTGGCGAGCAGTACTTC.

The chain combines TRBV28 with TRBJ1-1; possibly TRBD1 for D (6 bases). V shed 3 bases and J shed 3 bases, with 11 bases lying between them. This CDR3 contains 14 residues. Germline V gives CDR1 MDHEN, CDR2 SYDVKM. This CDR3 is CASSFPPGDTEAFF. The CDR3 DNA follows: TGTGCCAGCAGTTTCCCGCCAGGGGACACTGAAGCTTTCTTT.

This clonotype was picked up many times. J is TRBJ2-6 and V is TRBV6-2 or TRBV6-3, with D unclear. Trimming stripped 2 bases from V and 1 base from J, with 3 bases between. Germline loops: CDR1 MNHEY, CDR2 SVGEGT. The CDR3 loop spans 14 amino acids. CDR3: CASSYGSGANVLTF. In nucleotides, the CDR3 is TGTGCCAGCAGTTACGGGTCTGGGGCCAACGTCCTGACTTTC.

The sample holds many counts of this clonotype. This chain links TRBV4-1 with TRBJ2-1; 8 bases fit TRBD1. CDR1 is MGHRA and CDR2 is YSYEKL in the germline V gene. The CDR3 runs to 14 residues. The junction had 6 bases not matched to a gene; V was cut back by 4 bases and J by 7 bases. The CDR3 protein is CASSLSQGENEQFF. The CDR3 bases are TGCGCCAGCAGCCTTTCACAGGGGGAGAATGAGCAGTTCTTC.

Remarks on this clonotype: This sequence may be a read error, since a much larger clone differs from it by one base. The rearrangement uses TRBV12-3 or TRBV12-4 and TRBJ1-1; D gene unclear. The CDR3 sequence is 13 residues long. For the CDR3, the DNA is TGTACCAGCAGCCTGGGTCTGGAGACTGAAGCTTTCTTT. Translation gives CTSSLGLETEAFF.